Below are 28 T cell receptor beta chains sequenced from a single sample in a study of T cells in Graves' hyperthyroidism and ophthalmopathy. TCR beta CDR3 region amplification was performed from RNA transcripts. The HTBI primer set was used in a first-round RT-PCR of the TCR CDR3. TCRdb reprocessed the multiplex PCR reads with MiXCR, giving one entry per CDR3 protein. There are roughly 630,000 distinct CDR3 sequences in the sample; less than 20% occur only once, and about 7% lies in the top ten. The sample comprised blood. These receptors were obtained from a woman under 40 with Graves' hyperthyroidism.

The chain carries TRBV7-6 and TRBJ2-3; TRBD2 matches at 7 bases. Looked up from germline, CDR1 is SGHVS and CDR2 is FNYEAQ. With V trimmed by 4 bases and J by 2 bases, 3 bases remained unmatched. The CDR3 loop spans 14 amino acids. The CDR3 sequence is CASSSRDYTDTQYF. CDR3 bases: TGTGCCAGCAGCTCAAGGGACTACACAGATACGCAGTATTTT.

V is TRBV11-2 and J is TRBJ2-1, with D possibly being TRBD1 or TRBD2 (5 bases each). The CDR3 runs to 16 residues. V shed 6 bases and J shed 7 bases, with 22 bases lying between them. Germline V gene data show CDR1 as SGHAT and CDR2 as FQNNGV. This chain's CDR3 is CASRRPGTHGRNEQFF. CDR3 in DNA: TGTGCCAGCAGACGTCCTGGGACGCATGGACGGAATGAGCAGTTCTTC.

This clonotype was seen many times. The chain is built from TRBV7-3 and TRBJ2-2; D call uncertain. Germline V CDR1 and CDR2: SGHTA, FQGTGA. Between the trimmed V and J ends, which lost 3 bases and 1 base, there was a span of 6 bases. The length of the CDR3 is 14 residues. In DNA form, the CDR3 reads TGTGCCAGCAGCTTGACTGAGAACACCGGGGAGCTGTTTTTT. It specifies CASSLTENTGELFF. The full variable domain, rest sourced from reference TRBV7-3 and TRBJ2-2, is GAGVSQTPSNKVTEKGKYVELRCDPISGHTALYWYRQSLGQGPEFLIYFQGTGAADDSGLPNDRFFAVRPEGSVSTLKIQRTERGDSAVYLCASSLTENTGELFFGEGSRLTVL.

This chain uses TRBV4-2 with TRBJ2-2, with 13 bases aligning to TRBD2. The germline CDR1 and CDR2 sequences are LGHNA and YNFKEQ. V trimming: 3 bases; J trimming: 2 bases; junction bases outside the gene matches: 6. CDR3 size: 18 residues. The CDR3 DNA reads TGTGCCAGCAGCCACCTCGGGACTAGCGGGGCTAACACCGGGGAGCTGTTTTTT. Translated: CASSHLGTSGANTGELFF.

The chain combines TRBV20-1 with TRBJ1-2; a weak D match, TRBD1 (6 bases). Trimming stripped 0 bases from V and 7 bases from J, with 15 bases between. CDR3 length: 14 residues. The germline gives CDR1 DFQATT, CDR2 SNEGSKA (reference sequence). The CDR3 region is CSARDQGNRSGYTF. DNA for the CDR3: TGCAGTGCTAGAGATCAGGGGAACCGTAGTGGCTACACCTTC.

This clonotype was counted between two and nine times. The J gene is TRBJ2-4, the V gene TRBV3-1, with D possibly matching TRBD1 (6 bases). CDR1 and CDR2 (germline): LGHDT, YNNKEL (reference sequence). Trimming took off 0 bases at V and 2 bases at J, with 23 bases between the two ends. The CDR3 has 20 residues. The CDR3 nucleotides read TGTGCCAGCAGCCAAGAAGCTTTTAAGGAACAGGGCCTGTCCAAAAACATTCAGTACTTC. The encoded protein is CASSQEAFKEQGLSKNIQYF.

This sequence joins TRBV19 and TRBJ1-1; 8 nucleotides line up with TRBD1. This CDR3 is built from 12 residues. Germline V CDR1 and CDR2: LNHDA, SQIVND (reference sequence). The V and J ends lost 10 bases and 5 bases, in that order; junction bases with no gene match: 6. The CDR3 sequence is CATRTGSTEAFF. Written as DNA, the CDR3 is TGTGCCACCCGGACAGGGAGTACTGAAGCTTTCTTT.

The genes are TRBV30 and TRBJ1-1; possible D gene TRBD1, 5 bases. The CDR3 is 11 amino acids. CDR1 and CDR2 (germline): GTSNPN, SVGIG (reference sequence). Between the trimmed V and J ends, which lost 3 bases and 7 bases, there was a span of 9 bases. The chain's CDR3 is CAWSTGFEAFF. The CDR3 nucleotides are TGTGCCTGGAGCACAGGTTTTGAAGCTTTCTTT. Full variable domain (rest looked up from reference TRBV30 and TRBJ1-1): SQTIHQWPATLVQPVGSPLSLECTVEGTSNPNLYWYRQAAGRGLQLLFYSVGIGQISSEVPQNLSASRPQDRQFILSSKKLLLSDSGFYLCAWSTGFEAFFGQGTRLTVV.

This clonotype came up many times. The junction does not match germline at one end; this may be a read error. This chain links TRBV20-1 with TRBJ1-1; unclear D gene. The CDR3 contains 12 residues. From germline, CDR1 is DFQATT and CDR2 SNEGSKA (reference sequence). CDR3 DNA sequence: TGCAGCGCTAGGTCCGTGAACACTGAAGCTTTCTTT. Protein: CSARSVNTEAFF.

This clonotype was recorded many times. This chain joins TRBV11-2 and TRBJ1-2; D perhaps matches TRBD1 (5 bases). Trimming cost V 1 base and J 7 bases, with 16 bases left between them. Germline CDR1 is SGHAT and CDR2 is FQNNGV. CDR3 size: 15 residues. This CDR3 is CASSLVVEGASGYTF. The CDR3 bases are TGTGCCAGCAGCTTAGTAGTAGAAGGGGCTTCTGGCTACACCTTC.

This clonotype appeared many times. CDR3 loop: CASSPEGTSGYTF. The CDR3 DNA sequence: TGTGCCAGCTCACCAGAGGGGACCAGTGGCTACACCTTC. The V gene is TRBV18, the J gene TRBJ1-2; a weak D match, TRBD1 (5 bases). In germline, CDR1 is KGHSH, CDR2 LQKENI. This CDR3 has 13 amino acids. V was trimmed by 2 bases and J by 7 bases, leaving 11 bases between them.

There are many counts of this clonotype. CDR3 amino acids: CASRLPRAANTGELFF. The CDR3 DNA sequence: TGTGCCAGCCGCCTGCCCAGGGCTGCGAACACCGGGGAGCTGTTTTTT. This sequence joins TRBV2 and TRBJ2-2; D is possibly TRBD1 (5 bases). From germline, CDR1 is SNHLY and CDR2 FYNNEI. Trimming took 8 bases from V and 0 from J, leaving 16 bases between them. CDR3 size: 16 residues.

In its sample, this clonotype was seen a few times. The CDR3, as DNA: TGTGCCAGCAGCTACTCCAGGGCCTCGGGTAATGGCTACACCTTC. Translated: CASSYSRASGNGYTF. This chain uses TRBV7-9 with TRBJ1-2; D perhaps matches TRBD1 (5 bases). Germline values: CDR1 SEHNR, CDR2 FQNEAQ (reference sequence). V lost 4 bases and J lost 6, with 18 bases in between. The CDR3 loop spans 15 amino acids.

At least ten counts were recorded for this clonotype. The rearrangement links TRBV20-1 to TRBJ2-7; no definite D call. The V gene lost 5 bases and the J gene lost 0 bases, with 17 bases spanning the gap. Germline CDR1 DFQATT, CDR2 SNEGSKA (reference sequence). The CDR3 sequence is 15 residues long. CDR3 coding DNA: TGCAGTGCTTACCCGGAACGGCTGAGCTCCTACGAGCAGTACTTC. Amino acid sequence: CSAYPERLSSYEQYF.

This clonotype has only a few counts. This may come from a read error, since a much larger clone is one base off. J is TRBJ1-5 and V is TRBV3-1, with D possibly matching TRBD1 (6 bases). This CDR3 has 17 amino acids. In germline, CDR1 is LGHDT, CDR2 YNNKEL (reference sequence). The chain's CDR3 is CASSPSHAGWDNRPQHF. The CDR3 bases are TGTGCCAGCAGCCCCAGTCATGCCGGATGGGACAATCGGCCCCAGCATTTT. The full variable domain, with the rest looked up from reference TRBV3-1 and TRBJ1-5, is DTAVSQTPKYLVTQMGNDKSIKCEQNLGHDTMYWYKQDSKKFLKIMFSYNNKELIINETVPNRFSPKSPDKAHLNLHINSLELGDSAVYFCASSPSHAGWDNRPQHFGDGTRLSIL.

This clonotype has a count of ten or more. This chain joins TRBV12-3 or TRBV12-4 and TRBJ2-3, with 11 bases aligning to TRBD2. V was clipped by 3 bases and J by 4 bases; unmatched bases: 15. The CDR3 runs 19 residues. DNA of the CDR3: TGTGCCAGCAGTTTTGGTTTAACTAGCGGGAGTTCCCCCCCAGATACGCAGTATTTT. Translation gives CASSFGLTSGSSPPDTQYF.

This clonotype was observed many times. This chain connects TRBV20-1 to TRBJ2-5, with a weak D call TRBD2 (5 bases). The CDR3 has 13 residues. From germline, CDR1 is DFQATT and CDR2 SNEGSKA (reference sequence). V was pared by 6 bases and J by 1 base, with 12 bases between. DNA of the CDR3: TGCAGTGCCGACGGACTGTCCCAAGAGACCCAGTACTTC. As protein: CSADGLSQETQYF.

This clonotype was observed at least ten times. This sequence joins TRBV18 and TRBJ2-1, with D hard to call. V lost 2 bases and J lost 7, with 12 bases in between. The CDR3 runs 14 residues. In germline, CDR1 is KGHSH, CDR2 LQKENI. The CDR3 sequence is CASSPASLRNEQFF. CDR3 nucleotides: TGTGCCAGCTCACCAGCCTCTTTGAGGAATGAGCAGTTCTTC.

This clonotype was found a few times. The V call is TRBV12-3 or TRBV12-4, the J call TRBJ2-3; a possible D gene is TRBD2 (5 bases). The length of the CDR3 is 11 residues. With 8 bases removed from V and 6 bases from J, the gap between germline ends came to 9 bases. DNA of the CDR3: TGTGCCAGCGGGAGAGACGATACGCAGTATTTT. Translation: CASGRDDTQYF.

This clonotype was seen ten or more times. CDR3 protein: CASSAQGAGQPQHF. The CDR3 DNA reads as TGTGCCAGCAGTGCTCAGGGGGCCGGTCAGCCCCAGCATTTT. The J gene is TRBJ1-5, the V gene TRBV6-1; 8 nucleotides align to TRBD1. The CDR3 length is 14 residues. Trimming cost V 4 bases and J 6 bases; bases outside gene matches: 5. The V gene's germline CDR1 is MNHNS and CDR2 SASEGT.

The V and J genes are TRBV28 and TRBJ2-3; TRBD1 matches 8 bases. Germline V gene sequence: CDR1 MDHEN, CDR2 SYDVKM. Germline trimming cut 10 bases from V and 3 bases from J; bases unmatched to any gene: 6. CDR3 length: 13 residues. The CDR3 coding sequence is TGTGCCACCGCGGACAGGGCAACAGATACGCAGTATTTT. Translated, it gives CATADRATDTQYF.

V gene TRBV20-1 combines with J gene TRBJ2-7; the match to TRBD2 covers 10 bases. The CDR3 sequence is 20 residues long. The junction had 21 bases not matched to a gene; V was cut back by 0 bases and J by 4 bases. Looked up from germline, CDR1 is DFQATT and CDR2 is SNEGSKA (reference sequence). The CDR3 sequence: CSARDLGGAGGPQVLYEQYF. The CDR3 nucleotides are TGCAGTGCTAGAGATCTCGGAGGAGCGGGAGGGCCCCAGGTCCTTTACGAGCAGTACTTC.

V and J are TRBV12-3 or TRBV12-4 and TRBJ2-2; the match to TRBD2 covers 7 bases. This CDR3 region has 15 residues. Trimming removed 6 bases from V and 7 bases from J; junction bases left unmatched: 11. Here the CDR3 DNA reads TGTGCCAGCAGCCAATACAGCGGGAAGGTCGGGGAGCTGTTTTTT. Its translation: CASSQYSGKVGELFF.

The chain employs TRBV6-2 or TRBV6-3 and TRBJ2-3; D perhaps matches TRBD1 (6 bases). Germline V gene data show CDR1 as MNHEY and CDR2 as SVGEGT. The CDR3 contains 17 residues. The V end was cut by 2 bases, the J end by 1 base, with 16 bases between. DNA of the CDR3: TGTGCCAGCAGTTACGCCGTACAGGGTGGGGGCACAGATACGCAGTATTTT. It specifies CASSYAVQGGGTDTQYF.

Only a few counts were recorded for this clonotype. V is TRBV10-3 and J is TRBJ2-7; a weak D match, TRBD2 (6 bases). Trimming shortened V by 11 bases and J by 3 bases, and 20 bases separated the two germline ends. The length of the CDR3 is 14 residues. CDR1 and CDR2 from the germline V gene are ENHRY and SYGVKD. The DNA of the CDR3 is TGTGCCGTCGGTGAGGGACTGGGAGACTACGAGCAGTACTTC. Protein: CAVGEGLGDYEQYF.

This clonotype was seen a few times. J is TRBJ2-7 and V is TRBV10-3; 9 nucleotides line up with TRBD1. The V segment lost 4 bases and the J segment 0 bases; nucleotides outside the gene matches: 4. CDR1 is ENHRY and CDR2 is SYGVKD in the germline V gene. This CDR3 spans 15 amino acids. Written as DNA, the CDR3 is TGTGCCATCAGTGGGACAGGGGCAAACTCCTACGAGCAGTACTTC. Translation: CAISGTGANSYEQYF.

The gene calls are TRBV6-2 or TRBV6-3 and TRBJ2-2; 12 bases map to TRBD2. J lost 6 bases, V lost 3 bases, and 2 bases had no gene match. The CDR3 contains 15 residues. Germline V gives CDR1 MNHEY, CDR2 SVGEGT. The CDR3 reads CASSYTSGRSGELFF. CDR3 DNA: TGTGCCAGCAGTTATACTAGCGGGAGGTCCGGGGAGCTGTTTTTT.

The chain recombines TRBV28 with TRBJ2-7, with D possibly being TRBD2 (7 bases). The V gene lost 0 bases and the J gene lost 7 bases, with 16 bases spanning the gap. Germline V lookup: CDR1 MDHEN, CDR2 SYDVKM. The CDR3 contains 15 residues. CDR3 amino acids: CASSLWGGGAGEQYF. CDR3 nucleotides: TGTGCCAGCAGTTTATGGGGAGGGGGGGCGGGAGAGCAGTACTTC.